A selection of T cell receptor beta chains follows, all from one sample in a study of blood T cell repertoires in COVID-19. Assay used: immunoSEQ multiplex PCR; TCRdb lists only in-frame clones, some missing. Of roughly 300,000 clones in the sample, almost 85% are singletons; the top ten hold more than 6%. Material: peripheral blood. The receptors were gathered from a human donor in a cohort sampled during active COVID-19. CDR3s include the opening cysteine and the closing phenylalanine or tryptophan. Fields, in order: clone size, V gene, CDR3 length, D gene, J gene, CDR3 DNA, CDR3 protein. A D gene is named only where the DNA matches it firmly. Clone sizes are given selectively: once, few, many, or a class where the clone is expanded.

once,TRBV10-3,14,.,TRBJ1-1,TGTGCCATCAGTGAGTCGATAACAGTGCCTGAAGCTTTCTTT,CAISESITVPEAFF
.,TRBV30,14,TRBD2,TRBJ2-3,TGTGCCTGGAGAAGGGAGGGTGGCACAGATACGCAGTATTTT,CAWRREGGTDTQYF
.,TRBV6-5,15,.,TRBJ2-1,TGTGCCAGCAGTCCCAGACAGGCCGTCTACAATGAGCAGTTCTTC,CASSPRQAVYNEQFF
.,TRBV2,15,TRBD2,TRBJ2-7,TGTGCCAGCAGTGGAGCAGGGAGGGACTCCTACGAGCAGTACTTC,CASSGAGRDSYEQYF
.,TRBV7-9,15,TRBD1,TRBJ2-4,TGTGCCAGCAGCCAGGGACAGGTGGCCAAAAACATTCAGTACTTC,CASSQGQVAKNIQYF
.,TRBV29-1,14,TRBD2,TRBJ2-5,TGCAGCGTTGAAAACCGGGGGGGCCAAGAGACCCAGTACTTC,CSVENRGGQETQYF
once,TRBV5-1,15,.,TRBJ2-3,TGCGCCAGCAGCTTGGGTGCGGGTAGCACAGATACGCAGTATTTT,CASSLGAGSTDTQYF
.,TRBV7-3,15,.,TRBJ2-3,TGTGCCAGCAGCCGCGGGGACAGTAATTCCGATACGCAGTATTTT,CASSRGDSNSDTQYF
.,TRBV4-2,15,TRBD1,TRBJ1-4,TGTGCCAGCAGCCAAGATAGGGACAGGGGTGAAAAACTGTTTTTT,CASSQDRDRGEKLFF
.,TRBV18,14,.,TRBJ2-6,TGTGCCAGCTCACCGACAACCGGGGCCAACGTCCTGACTTTC,CASSPTTGANVLTF
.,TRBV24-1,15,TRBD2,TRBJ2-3,TGTGCCATATCGGCTAGCGGGGTCCACACAGATACGCAGTATTTT,CAISASGVHTDTQYF
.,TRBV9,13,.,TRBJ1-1,TGTGCCAGCAGCGCCACAGCGAACACTGAAGCTTTCTTT,CASSATANTEAFF
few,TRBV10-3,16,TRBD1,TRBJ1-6,TGTGCCATCAGTCCCCTAGGACAGGTGGATAATTCACCCCTCCACTTT,CAISPLGQVDNSPLHF
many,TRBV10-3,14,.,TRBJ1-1,TGTGCCATACATAGCGGGCGGGGGAACACTGAAGCTTTCTTT,CAIHSGRGNTEAFF
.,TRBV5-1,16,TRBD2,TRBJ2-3,TGCGCCAGCAGCTCCCTGGTTAGCGGGGGCATAGATACGCAGTATTTT,CASSSLVSGGIDTQYF
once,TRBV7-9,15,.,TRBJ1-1,TGTGCCAGCAGCTTAGCCAGGTTTCAGAACACTGAAGCTTTCTTT,CASSLARFQNTEAFF
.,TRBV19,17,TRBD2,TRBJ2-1,TGTGCCAGTAGAGCGGGACTAGCGGGGGGATCATACAATGAGCAGTTCTTC,CASRAGLAGGSYNEQFF
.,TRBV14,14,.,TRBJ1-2,TGTGCCAGCAGCCAAGATGGGCAGAACTATGGCTACACCTTC,CASSQDGQNYGYTF
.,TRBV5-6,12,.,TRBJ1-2,TGTGCCAGCAGCTTTACAGTTGATGGCTACACCTTC,CASSFTVDGYTF
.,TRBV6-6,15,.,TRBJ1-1,TGTGCCAGCAGTTACAGCCCTCTGCTGAACACTGAAGCTTTCTTT,CASSYSPLLNTEAFF
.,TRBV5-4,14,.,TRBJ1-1,TGTGCCAGCACCCGACAGGTCAGGGGCACTGAAGCTTTCTTT,CASTRQVRGTEAFF
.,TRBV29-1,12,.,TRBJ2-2,TGCAGCGTAGAGACAGACACCGGGGAGCTGTTTTTT,CSVETDTGELFF
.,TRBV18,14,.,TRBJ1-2,TGTGCCAGCTCACCGGGGGGGCGTAACTATGGCTACACCTTC,CASSPGGRNYGYTF
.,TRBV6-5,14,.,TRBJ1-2,TGTGCCAGCAGTCCTCTGGCGGGGGCGGGTGGCTACACCTTC,CASSPLAGAGGYTF
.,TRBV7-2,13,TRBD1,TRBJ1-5,TGTGCCAGCAGAAGGACAGGGAATCAGCCCCAGCATTTT,CASRRTGNQPQHF
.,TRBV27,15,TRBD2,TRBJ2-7,TGTGCCAGCAGGGATAGCGGGGGCCCTTCCTACGAGCAGTACTTC,CASRDSGGPSYEQYF
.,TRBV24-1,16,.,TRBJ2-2,TGTGCCACCAGTGATTCTTCAGGTCCGAACACCGGGGAGCTGTTTTTT,CATSDSSGPNTGELFF
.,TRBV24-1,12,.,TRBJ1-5,TGTGCCACCAGTGATTTGCGGGGGCCCCAGCATTTT,CATSDLRGPQHF
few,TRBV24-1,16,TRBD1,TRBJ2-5,TGTGCCACTGCGAGTGGGGGGACAGGGAAGAAAGAGACCCAGTACTTC,CATASGGTGKKETQYF
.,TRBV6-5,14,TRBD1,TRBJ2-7,TGTGCCAGCCGCGGGACAGGGGGATTTTACGAGCAGTACTTC,CASRGTGGFYEQYF
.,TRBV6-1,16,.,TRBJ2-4,TGTGCCAGCAGTGAATTTCCTAGTGGGTTTAAAAACATTCAGTACTTC,CASSEFPSGFKNIQYF
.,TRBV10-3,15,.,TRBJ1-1,TGTGCCTCCAGGTTAAGTGTGACGGGGGGGACTGAAGCTTTCTTT,CASRLSVTGGTEAFF
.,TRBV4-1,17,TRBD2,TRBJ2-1,TGCACCAGCAGCCTTAGACTAGCGGGGGGGCTAGGGAATGAGCAGTTCTTC,CTSSLRLAGGLGNEQFF
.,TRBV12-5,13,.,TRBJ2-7,TGTGCTAGTTCCGGAGCTCCACGGTACGAGCAGTACTTC,CASSGAPRYEQYF
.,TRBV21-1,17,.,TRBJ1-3,TGTGCCAGCAGCAAAATGACAGTTTCGAGCTCTGGAAACACCATATATTTT,CASSKMTVSSSGNTIYF
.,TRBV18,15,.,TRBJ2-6,TGTGCCAGCTCAGGACTTTCCTCTGGGGCCAACGTCCTGACTTTC,CASSGLSSGANVLTF
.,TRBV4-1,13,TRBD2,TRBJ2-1,TGCGCCACAGCCGGGACTACAAAGGGTGAGCAGTTCTTC,CATAGTTKGEQFF
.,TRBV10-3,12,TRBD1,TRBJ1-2,TGTGCCATTACAGGGGAAGGGGGTGGCTACACCTTC,CAITGEGGGYTF
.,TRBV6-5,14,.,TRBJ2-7,TGTGCCAGCACAATGAGTGGAGGGACCTACGAGCAGTACTTC,CASTMSGGTYEQYF
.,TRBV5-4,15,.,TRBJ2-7,TGTGCCAGCAGCCTTGCTACAGGGAAAGCCTACGAGCAGTACTTC,CASSLATGKAYEQYF